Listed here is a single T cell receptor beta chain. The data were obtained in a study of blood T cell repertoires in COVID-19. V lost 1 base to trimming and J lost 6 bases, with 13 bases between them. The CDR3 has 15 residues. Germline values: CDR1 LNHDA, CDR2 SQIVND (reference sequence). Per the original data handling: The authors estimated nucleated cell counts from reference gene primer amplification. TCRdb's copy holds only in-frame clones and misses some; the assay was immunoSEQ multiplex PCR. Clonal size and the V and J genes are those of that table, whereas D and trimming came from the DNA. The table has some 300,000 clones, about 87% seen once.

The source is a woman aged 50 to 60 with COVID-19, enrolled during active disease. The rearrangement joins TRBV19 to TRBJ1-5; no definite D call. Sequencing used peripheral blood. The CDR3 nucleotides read TGTGCCAGTAGTATAGGAAGTGTTGGGAGTCAGCCCCAGCATTTT. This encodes CASSIGSVGSQPQHF.